This entry features one TCR beta chain sequence. Its specificity is not known. The sample is drawn from a study of T cells after yellow fever vaccination. Findings and caveats of the study: Most primary-vaccination clones recurred post-booster (approximately 95% CD4, 85% to 90% CD8). CD4 and CD8 compartments shared a small share of clonotypes, likely from convergent recombination. FACS-sorted repertoires could harbor abundant contaminating bulk-population clonotypes.

TCRdb re-called the 5' RACE reads through MiXCR, storing one row per CDR3 protein. Of some 120,000 distinct CDR3 sequences in the sample, 13% to 15% were seen once. V shed 10 bases and J 6 bases; nucleotides not matched to a gene: 6. In germline, CDR1 is SGHRS, CDR2 YFSETQ. The CDR3 covers 13 residues. This TCR came from a man between 18 and 35 years old who received the YFV17D yellow fever vaccine. This sequence joins TRBV5-1 and TRBJ2-1; TRBD1 agrees at 11 bases. Specimen: CD8+ T cells sorted from PBMCs, collected 5 days after the yellow fever booster vaccination. The CDR3 coding sequence is TGCGCCTCCACCGGGACAGGGGGCAATGAGCAGTTCTTC. Protein: CASTGTGGNEQFF.